This TCR beta chain is drawn from a study of T cells in Graves' hyperthyroidism and ophthalmopathy. This CDR3 contains 14 residues. CDR1 and CDR2 from the germline V gene are MDHEN and SYDVKM. V lost 6 bases and J 5 bases, leaving 16 bases between the germline ends. Criteria for exclusion of patients were uncontrolled infection, other autoimmune disease, pregnancy or lactation. Thyroid ultrasound, orbital computed tomography, clinical symptoms, and serum thyroxine and TRAb underpinned diagnoses. Template material for amplifying TCR beta CDR3 regions consisted of RNA transcripts. In the first-round RT-PCR of the TCR CDR3, the HTBI primer set was used. Each CDR3 protein is one row after TCRdb ran MiXCR on the multiplex PCR reads. Of about 210,000 distinct CDR3 sequences in the sample, about a sixth were seen once. Ten or more counts support this clonotype.

V and J are TRBV28 and TRBJ2-5; D is possibly TRBD1 (5 bases). The specimen sequenced was blood. The source is a man in his forties or fifties with Graves' hyperthyroidism. CDR3 residues: CASSSVQGQETQYF. The CDR3 nucleotides are TGTGCCAGCAGCTCCGTCCAGGGTCAGGAGACCCAGTACTTC.